This T cell receptor beta chain emerged from a study of OX40 agonist ivuxolimab in advanced cancers. On the study more broadly: At 0.01 to 10 mg/kg, ivuxolimab was administered intravenously to patients every 2 weeks.

The CDR3 totals 16 residues. The germline V and J ends were trimmed by 3 bases and 6 bases, with 17 bases remaining between them. CDR1 SGHAT and CDR2 FQNNGV come from the germline V gene. This table comes from immunoSEQ multiplex PCR, and its TCRdb copy is limited to in-frame clones, with some not included. The sample includes approximately 21,000 clones, approximately 80% seen only once; the top ten take about 30%. The chain combines TRBV11-2 with TRBJ2-2; D could derive from TRBD1 or TRBD2 (5 bases each). The sample here was CD4+ or CD8+ T cells sorted from blood, taken in a trial of the OX40 agonist ivuxolimab. The sequence was collected from an adult with an advanced solid tumor such as melanoma, head and neck, liver or kidney cancer. The CDR3 DNA is TGTGCCAGCAGCTTGTTTAGAATGGGGGTCTCCGGGGAGCTGTTTTTT. Its translation: CASSLFRMGVSGELFF. Together with reference TRBV11-2 and TRBJ2-2, the CDR3 gives the full variable domain: EAGVAQSPRYKIIEKRQSVAFWCNPISGHATLYWYQQILGQGPKLLIQFQNNGVVDDSQLPKDRFSAERLKGVDSTLKIQPAKLEDSAVYLCASSLFRMGVSGELFFGEGSRLTVL.